This entry concerns a single T cell receptor (beta chain). Its antigen is as yet unknown. This CDR3 has 15 amino acids. With 2 bases clipped from V and 0 bases from J, the junction kept 4 bases outside the gene matches. Germline V gene data show CDR1 as MNHNS and CDR2 as SASEGT. Original handling: What underpinned the distant-metastasis classifier for papillary thyroid cancer was the set of CDR3 differences across clinicopathological groups. TCRdb redid the clone calls on the PCR reads using MiXCR. Here the V and J calls rest on TCRdb's processing, not on the authors' analysis. The sample contains tens of thousands of clones, less than 30% of which appear only once. The sample is drawn from a study of metastatic and nonmetastatic thyroid tumors. Study background: Repertoire comparison spanned blood and tumor or nodule tissue of malignant and benign thyroid patients. Points from the study as a whole: It was reportedly found that TCR beta diversity was significantly higher in malignant thyroid tumors than in benign nodules, a difference seen in both blood and tumor samples.

Each patient went into thyroid surgery without having received any treatment. The source of this sequence is a male donor with papillary thyroid cancer or a benign thyroid nodule (not recorded which). Some clones in this sample may be carry-over from other donors' samples. The sample comprised blood. This chain links TRBV6-1 with TRBJ2-7; 7 positions match TRBD1. The CDR3 region is CASSERQGFSYEQYF. CDR3 DNA sequence: TGTGCCAGCAGTGAAAGACAGGGTTTCTCCTACGAGCAGTACTTC.